This T cell receptor beta chain appears in the sequencing data of a study of beta chain features in type 1 diabetes. On this clone itself: Its antigen is unknown.

Study conclusions and caveats: VDJ junctions sequenced from type 1 diabetes patients showed fewer insertions and more deletions.

Expressed TCRB transcripts were sequenced after all isolated RNA was converted to cDNA. Mean read depth for naive, central memory and regulatory T cell samples was roughly 4 million reads. This table comes from immunoSEQ multiplex PCR, and its TCRdb copy is limited to in-frame clones, with some not included. The table records a few hundred thousand clones, 14% of them present only once. The collection from each donor was one heparinised blood draw averaging around 0.11 L. The TCR sequence derives from a man aged 30 to 45 in good health. What was sequenced was naive CD4+ T cells from blood.

The CDR3 DNA follows: TGTGCCAGCAGCCCAATAGCGGGGGCTTCCTACAATGAGCAGTTCTTC. It is translated as CASSPIAGASYNEQFF. This rearrangement joins TRBV7-2 to TRBJ2-1, with 9 bases identical to TRBD2. J was trimmed by 1 base and V by 5 bases; bases with no gene match: 6. Germline assignment: CDR1 SGHTA and CDR2 FQGNSA. The CDR3 extends over 16 amino acids. Together with reference TRBV7-2 and TRBJ2-1, the CDR3 gives the full variable domain: GAGVSQSPSNKVTEKGKDVELRCDPISGHTALYWYRQSLGQGLEFLIYFQGNSAPDKSGLPSDRFSAERTGGSVSTLTIQRTQQEDSAVYLCASSPIAGASYNEQFFGPGTRLTVL.